The next 28 T cell receptor beta chains were all read from a single sample in a study of CD8 T cells in Susac syndrome. An amount of RNA that ranged from 0.5 to 1 ug was reverse transcribed with random hexamers. One entry per CDR3 protein results from TCRdb running MiXCR on the immunoSEQ multiplex PCR reads. The sample has about 180,000 distinct CDR3 sequences, approximately 94% seen once. Sequencing was carried out using CD4+ T cells from PBMCs. The receptor source for this set is a human donor with Susac syndrome.

The genes are TRBV20-1 and TRBJ2-7; the D is unclear. Germline CDR1 DFQATT, CDR2 SNEGSKA (reference sequence). V lost 1 base and J lost 6, with 13 bases in between. The CDR3 is 13 amino acids. The CDR3 region is CSARGRRLFEQYF. The CDR3 DNA sequence: TGCAGTGCTAGAGGTCGAAGGCTATTCGAGCAGTACTTC.

The gene calls are TRBV20-1 and TRBJ2-3, with 10 nucleotides matching TRBD2. CDR3 length: 15 residues. The J segment lost 5 bases and the V segment lost 0 bases, leaving 5 bases of the junction unmatched. The V gene's germline CDR1 is DFQATT and CDR2 SNEGSKA (reference sequence). CDR3 region: CSARDSQRGGDTQYF. The CDR3 DNA sequence: TGCAGTGCTAGAGATTCCCAGCGGGGGGGAGATACGCAGTATTTT.

The chain is built from TRBV20-1 and TRBJ2-3, with TRBD2 identical over 10 bases. The CDR3 has 17 residues. Looked up from germline, CDR1 is DFQATT and CDR2 is SNEGSKA (reference sequence). The V gene end was trimmed by 0 bases and the J gene end by 5 bases; junction bases not matched to a gene: 11. CDR3 region: CSARDPSGGALGDTQYF. CDR3 nucleotides: TGCAGTGCTAGAGATCCAAGCGGGGGGGCGTTGGGAGATACGCAGTATTTT.

The V call is TRBV5-1, the J call TRBJ2-5; D unresolved. The CDR3 contains 15 residues. Germline V lookup: CDR1 SGHRS, CDR2 YFSETQ. Trimming pared 0 bases from V and 5 bases from J, leaving 14 bases between. The CDR3 sequence: CASSLEASIGETQYF. CDR3 nucleotide sequence: TGCGCCAGCAGCTTGGAAGCCTCCATCGGGGAGACCCAGTACTTC.

This sequence joins TRBV7-9 and TRBJ2-1; D possibly corresponds to TRBD2 (7 bases). The germline gives CDR1 SEHNR, CDR2 FQNEAQ (reference sequence). Trimming removed 5 bases at V and 1 base at J, with 18 bases between. This CDR3 has 17 residues. This chain's CDR3 is CASSISGGGRSYNEQFF. The CDR3 bases are TGTGCCAGCAGCATTAGTGGGGGGGGCCGGTCCTACAATGAGCAGTTCTTC.

This sequence joins TRBV13 and TRBJ2-3, with D perhaps matching TRBD1 (6 bases). Germline V gene data show CDR1 as PRHDT and CDR2 as FYEKMQ (reference sequence). The CDR3 consists of 16 residues. The V gene lost 5 bases and the J gene lost 2 bases, with 17 bases spanning the gap. DNA for the CDR3: TGTGCCAGCAGCACACGCACAGGGAACCCCACAGATACGCAGTATTTT. Translated: CASSTRTGNPTDTQYF.

CDR3 sequence reads: CAWSVGTSGGATYNEQFF. In nucleotides, the CDR3 is TGTGCCTGGAGTGTCGGGACTAGCGGGGGGGCTACCTACAATGAGCAGTTCTTC. The rearrangement links TRBV30 to TRBJ2-1, with 16 bases lining up with TRBD2. CDR1 is GTSNPN and CDR2 is SVGIG in the germline V gene (reference sequence). V trimming: 0 bases; J trimming: 2 bases; junction bases outside the gene matches: 4. This CDR3 is 18 amino acids long.

V and J are TRBV6-1 and TRBJ2-1; tentatively, D is TRBD1 (5 bases). This CDR3 is 16 amino acids long. Per the germline V gene, CDR1 is MNHNS and CDR2 is SASEGT. Trimming shortened V by 2 bases and J by 7 bases, and 18 bases separated the two germline ends. CDR3 nucleotides: TGTGCCAGCAGTGAACTCCAGGGTATGAGAAGGAATGAGCAGTTCTTC. It codes for CASSELQGMRRNEQFF.

The table lists this clonotype with a count of one. The chain uses TRBV7-2 and TRBJ2-1, with 15 bases identical to TRBD2. Looked up from germline, CDR1 is SGHTA and CDR2 is FQGNSA. CDR3 size: 16 residues. V was clipped by 5 bases and J by 9 bases; unmatched bases: 8. This chain's CDR3 is CASSHSGLAGGGEQFF. As DNA, the CDR3 is TGTGCCAGCAGCCATTCCGGACTAGCGGGGGGGGGTGAGCAGTTCTTC.

The J gene is TRBJ1-1, the V gene TRBV4-1; the D is unclear. V lost 0 bases and J 4 bases, leaving 9 bases between the germline ends. The CDR3 loop spans 14 amino acids. Germline CDR1 and CDR2: MGHRA and YSYEKL. For the CDR3, the DNA is TGCGCCAGCAGCCAAGATGTAATGGGCACTGAAGCTTTCTTT. Translated: CASSQDVMGTEAFF.

The chain has TRBV20-1 and TRBJ1-1, with D tentatively TRBD1 (5 bases). This CDR3 comprises 13 residues. With 6 bases removed from V and 5 bases from J, the gap between germline ends came to 16 bases. Germline assignment: CDR1 DFQATT and CDR2 SNEGSKA (reference sequence). The CDR3 region is CSAPLGGRTEAFF. DNA for the CDR3: TGCAGTGCCCCGCTCGGGGGTAGGACTGAAGCTTTCTTT.

The gene calls are TRBV24-1 and TRBJ2-3; TRBD2 matches 9 bases. Trimming cost V 3 bases and J 7 bases; bases outside gene matches: 10. This CDR3 is built from 16 residues. Germline CDR1 and CDR2: KGHDR and SFDVKD. The CDR3 coding sequence is TGTGCCACCAGTGATGGGAAGCGGGGGGCTTCATATACGCAGTATTTT. Translation gives CATSDGKRGASYTQYF.

The J gene is TRBJ2-4, the V gene TRBV29-1, with D tentatively TRBD2 (7 bases). This CDR3 region has 13 residues. The germline gives CDR1 SQVTM, CDR2 ANQGSEA. The ends were cut back, 2 bases at V and 8 bases at J, with 13 bases in the middle. The chain's CDR3 is CSVESRGADIQYF. The CDR3 region has the DNA TGCAGCGTTGAATCCCGGGGGGCGGACATTCAGTACTTC.

The gene calls are TRBV5-1 and TRBJ2-7, with 9 nucleotides matching TRBD1. With 2 bases clipped from V and 7 bases from J, the junction kept 4 bases outside the gene matches. In germline, CDR1 is SGHRS, CDR2 YFSETQ. CDR3 length: 13 residues. Here the CDR3 DNA reads TGCGCCAGCAGCTTACCGACAGGGGGAGAGCAGTACTTC. This translates into CASSLPTGGEQYF.

The chain combines TRBV5-4 with TRBJ1-6, with unresolved D. Germline V CDR1 and CDR2: SGHNT, YYREEE (reference sequence). Trimming shortened V by 5 bases and J by 2 bases, and 11 bases separated the two germline ends. There are 15 residues in the CDR3. The DNA for the CDR3 is TGTGCCAGCAGTCACGACGGGACCTATAATTCACCCCTCCACTTT. Protein sequence: CASSHDGTYNSPLHF.

The V and J genes are TRBV5-1 and TRBJ2-1; the match to TRBD1 covers 8 bases. V lost 3 bases, J lost 0 bases, and 5 bases stayed unmatched. From germline, CDR1 is SGHRS and CDR2 YFSETQ. The CDR3 is 16 residues long. The CDR3 protein is CASSYRTGSSYNEQFF. The CDR3 nucleotides read TGCGCCAGCAGCTATCGGACAGGGAGCTCCTACAATGAGCAGTTCTTC.

This clonotype was seen a single time. The chain employs TRBV7-2 and TRBJ2-7; D gene ambiguous. V was shortened by 3 bases and J by 0 bases, with 9 bases between the two germline ends. Germline V lookup: CDR1 SGHTA, CDR2 FQGNSA. This CDR3 contains 14 residues. CDR3 nucleotide sequence: TGTGCCAGCAGCTTTGTCAGGAGCTCCTACGAGCAGTACTTC. Protein product: CASSFVRSSYEQYF.

V is TRBV7-2 and J is TRBJ2-3; TRBD2 is a possible D gene (6 bases). This CDR3 comprises 16 residues. The germline V gene has CDR1 SGHTA and CDR2 FQGNSA. V lost 0 bases, J lost 6 bases, and 16 bases lay in between. The chain's CDR3 is CASSLAQTGGRDTQYF. As DNA, the CDR3 is TGTGCCAGCAGCTTAGCCCAGACGGGTGGGAGGGATACGCAGTATTTT.

The rearrangement links TRBV6-5 to TRBJ1-2, with D tentatively TRBD1 (5 bases). CDR3 length: 14 residues. Germline CDR1 is MNHEY and CDR2 is SVGAGI. V gave up 7 bases and J gave up 8 bases, with 20 bases separating them. CDR3 coding DNA: TGTGCCAGCACTGCGCGTGGGAGGGACGCGGGCTACACCTTC. Amino acid sequence: CASTARGRDAGYTF.

This chain links TRBV7-3 with TRBJ1-6; 7 nucleotides line up with TRBD1. The CDR3 contains 13 residues. The trim removed 3 bases at V and 9 bases at J, leaving 2 bases unmatched. The V gene's germline CDR1 is SGHTA and CDR2 FQGTGA. In DNA form, the CDR3 reads TGTGCCAGCAGCTTGACAGGGAGTTCACCCCTCCACTTT. Its translation is CASSLTGSSPLHF.

This clonotype was recorded once. The chain joins TRBV12-3 or TRBV12-4 to TRBJ1-1, with TRBD1 matching over 9 bases. J gave up 5 bases and V 8 bases, and 6 bases lay outside the gene matches. CDR3 length: 13 amino acids. The CDR3 DNA sequence: TGTGCCAGCGAACAGGGGGCCAAGACTGAAGCTTTCTTT. It is translated as CASEQGAKTEAFF.

This clonotype was seen once. The rearrangement joins TRBV9 to TRBJ2-3; 9 bases are a match to TRBD2. The CDR3 runs 16 residues. Per the germline V gene, CDR1 is SGDLS and CDR2 is YYNGEE. Trimming removed 0 bases from V and 2 bases from J; junction bases left unmatched: 4. The CDR3 loop reads CASSVGLAGHTDTQYF. CDR3 nucleotide sequence: TGTGCCAGCAGCGTAGGTCTAGCGGGGCACACAGATACGCAGTATTTT.

The chain combines TRBV4-1 with TRBJ1-5; D is uncertain. Deletions cut 2 bases from V and 1 base from J, with 9 bases between. Looked up from germline, CDR1 is MGHRA and CDR2 is YSYEKL. The CDR3 has 15 amino acids. CDR3 DNA: TGCGCCAGCAGCCAAATCCCGTTAAGCAATCAGCCCCAGCATTTT. It yields the protein CASSQIPLSNQPQHF.

The chain couples TRBV7-2 to TRBJ1-2, with D possibly TRBD1 on 6 matching bases. Between the trimmed V and J ends, which lost 5 bases and 6 bases, there was a span of 13 bases. Germline assignment: CDR1 SGHTA and CDR2 FQGNSA. The CDR3 covers 13 residues. The CDR3 region has the DNA TGTGCCAGCAGCACAGGGCCGGGAAATGGCTACACCTTC. Its translation: CASSTGPGNGYTF.

V usage is TRBV4-2 and J usage is TRBJ2-7; weak D call: TRBD2 (5 bases). The CDR3 extends over 14 amino acids. Germline assignment: CDR1 LGHNA and CDR2 YNFKEQ. V was cut by 0 bases and J by 1 base, with 7 bases left in between. The CDR3 sequence is CASSQDGGSYEQYF. In nucleotides, the CDR3 is TGTGCCAGCAGCCAAGACGGCGGGTCCTACGAGCAGTACTTC.

V and J are TRBV11-2 and TRBJ2-6; D gene uncertain. V was cut by 6 bases and J by 5 bases, with 8 bases left in between. The CDR3 is 13 residues long. Germline V CDR1 and CDR2: SGHAT, FQNNGV. The CDR3 coding sequence is TGTGCCAGCAGTATCCCTCGGGCCAACGTCCTGACTTTC. It translates to CASSIPRANVLTF.

V is TRBV29-1 and J is TRBJ1-2, with unresolved D. The CDR3 has 14 amino acids. Germline lookup yields CDR1 SQVTM and CDR2 ANQGSEA. The V gene lost 6 bases and the J gene lost 4 bases, with 18 bases spanning the gap. DNA for the CDR3: TGCAGCGTAACATACGACGGGGAGTGCTATGGCTACACCTTC. Translation gives CSVTYDGECYGYTF.

This chain uses TRBV19 with TRBJ1-6; D is perhaps TRBD1 (6 bases). This CDR3 is 16 amino acids long. V was pared by 5 bases and J by 7 bases, with 18 bases between. Germline CDR1 reads LNHDA; CDR2 reads SQIVND (reference sequence). DNA for the CDR3: TGTGCCAGTAGTGAAACAGGGATCCCCACAAATTCACCCCTCCACTTT. Residues: CASSETGIPTNSPLHF.